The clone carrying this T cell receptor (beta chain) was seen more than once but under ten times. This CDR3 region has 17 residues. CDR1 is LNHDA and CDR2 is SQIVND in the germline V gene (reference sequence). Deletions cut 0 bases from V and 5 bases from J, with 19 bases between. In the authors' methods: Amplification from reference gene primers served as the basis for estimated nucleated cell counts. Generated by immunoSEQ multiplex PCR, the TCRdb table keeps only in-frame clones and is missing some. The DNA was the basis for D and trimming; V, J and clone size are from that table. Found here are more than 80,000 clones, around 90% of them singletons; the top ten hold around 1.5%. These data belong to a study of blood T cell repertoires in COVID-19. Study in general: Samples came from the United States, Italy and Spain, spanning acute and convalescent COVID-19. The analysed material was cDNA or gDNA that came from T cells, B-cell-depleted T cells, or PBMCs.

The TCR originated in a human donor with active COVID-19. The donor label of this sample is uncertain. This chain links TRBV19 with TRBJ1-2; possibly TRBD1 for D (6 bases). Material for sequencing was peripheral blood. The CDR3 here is CASSIDRTAHLGYGYTF. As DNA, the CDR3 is TGTGCCAGTAGTATAGATAGGACAGCCCACTTGGGATATGGCTACACCTTC.